This passage covers 16 T cell receptor beta chains from one sample sequenced in a study of cytomegalovirus exposure and HLA in healthy donors. The PCR was carried out with 60 Vbeta primers and 13 Jbeta primers. Clones were read by immunoSEQ multiplex PCR, and TCRdb kept only the in-frame ones, dropping some. The data show around 200,000 clones, 80% seen once. Sample: PBMCs. These TCRs come from a boy aged 5-17 years in good health and CMV-seronegative.

V usage is TRBV9 and J usage is TRBJ2-5, with 14 bases identical to TRBD2. After removal of 5 bases from V and 2 bases from J, the junction contained 5 bases not matched to a gene. The germline gives CDR1 SGDLS, CDR2 YYNGEE. The CDR3 is 16 residues long. The CDR3 sequence: CASSDRLAGGQETQYF. The CDR3 DNA is TGTGCCAGCAGTGACCGACTAGCGGGGGGGCAAGAGACCCAGTACTTC.

V gene TRBV30 combines with J gene TRBJ1-1, with 10 nucleotides matching TRBD1. CDR1 and CDR2 from the germline V gene are GTSNPN and SVGIG (reference sequence). This CDR3 is 14 amino acids long. The V and J ends lost 2 bases and 7 bases, in that order; junction bases with no gene match: 7. CDR3 in amino acids: CAWSRTGGRLEAFF. Here the CDR3 DNA reads TGTGCCTGGAGTAGGACAGGGGGTCGTCTTGAAGCTTTCTTT.

The genes are TRBV27 and TRBJ2-3; D perhaps matches TRBD1 (6 bases). The CDR3 runs to 14 residues. Trimming took off 4 bases at V and 4 bases at J, with 12 bases between the two ends. The V gene's germline CDR1 is MNHEY and CDR2 SMNVEV (reference sequence). The CDR3 protein is CASSSTGRPDTQYF. CDR3 nucleotide sequence: TGTGCCAGCAGTTCGACAGGCAGGCCAGATACGCAGTATTTT.

The chain carries TRBV7-2 and TRBJ2-5; a possible D gene is TRBD1 (5 bases). Trimming shortened V by 3 bases and J by 2 bases, and 10 bases separated the two germline ends. The CDR3 sequence is 14 residues long. Per germline, CDR1 SGHTA and CDR2 FQGNSA. In nucleotides, the CDR3 is TGTGCCAGCAGCTTTGACAGAAGGCAAGAGACCCAGTACTTC. This sequence encodes CASSFDRRQETQYF.

This sequence joins TRBV9 and TRBJ2-3, with TRBD1 identical over 7 bases. The CDR3 loop spans 14 amino acids. The trim removed 5 bases at V and 2 bases at J, leaving 5 bases unmatched. Germline V gene sequence: CDR1 SGDLS, CDR2 YYNGEE. The CDR3 nucleotides read TGTGCCAGCAGGAGGGACAGCACCACAGATACGCAGTATTTT. This encodes CASRRDSTTDTQYF.

In this sample, this clone turned up a few times. The chain couples TRBV30 to TRBJ2-3; a possible D gene is TRBD1 (5 bases). Germline CDR1 reads GTSNPN; CDR2 reads SVGIG (reference sequence). The CDR3 sequence is 12 residues long. The V gene lost 5 bases and the J gene lost 10 bases, with 16 bases spanning the gap. CDR3 sequence reads: CAWDPGHRAQYF. The CDR3 nucleotides read TGTGCCTGGGACCCTGGACATCGAGCGCAGTATTTT.

V and J are TRBV7-3 and TRBJ2-3; 12 positions match TRBD2. Germline CDR1 and CDR2: SGHTA and FQGTGA. V lost 4 bases to trimming and J lost 6 bases; unmatched junction nucleotides: 8. CDR3 length: 16 residues. The CDR3 loop is CASSSARLAGDDTQYF. The CDR3 DNA follows: TGTGCCAGCAGCTCTGCCCGACTAGCGGGGGATGATACGCAGTATTTT.

The chain carries TRBV15 and TRBJ1-4, with a weak D call TRBD1 (5 bases). Germline lookup yields CDR1 LNHNV and CDR2 YYDKDF (reference sequence). There are 14 residues in the CDR3. Trimming took 3 bases from V and 8 from J, leaving 13 bases between them. CDR3 protein: CATSRSGAWEKLFF. The CDR3 bases are TGTGCCACCAGCAGGTCTGGGGCGTGGGAAAAACTGTTTTTT.

This sequence joins TRBV5-6 and TRBJ1-2, with 10 bases aligning to TRBD1. V dropped 4 bases and J dropped 4; count of bases not matched to a gene: 10. Germline CDR1 is SGHDT and CDR2 is YYEEEE. CDR3 size: 16 residues. The CDR3 region has the DNA TGTGCCAGCAGCCAATTCCGGGACAGGGGAGCCTATGGCTACACCTTC. Translated, it gives CASSQFRDRGAYGYTF. Supplemented by reference TRBV5-6 and TRBJ1-2, the full variable domain reads DAGVTQSPTHLIKTRGQQVTLRCSPKSGHDTVSWYQQALGQGPQFIFQYYEEEERQRGNFPDRFSGHQFPNYSSELNVNALLLGDSALYLCASSQFRDRGAYGYTFGSGTRLTVV.

The gene calls are TRBV19 and TRBJ1-5; tentative D call: TRBD1 (5 bases). In germline, CDR1 is LNHDA, CDR2 SQIVND (reference sequence). The CDR3 totals 15 residues. The germline V and J ends were trimmed by 1 base and 3 bases, with 10 bases remaining between them. As DNA, the CDR3 is TGTGCCAGTAGTATAGGGCACAGGACCAATCAGCCCCAGCATTTT. This encodes CASSIGHRTNQPQHF.

The chain carries TRBV9 and TRBJ2-1; 9 nucleotides align to TRBD2. V trimming: 3 bases; J trimming: 0 bases; junction bases outside the gene matches: 7. The CDR3 is 17 amino acids. In germline, CDR1 is SGDLS, CDR2 YYNGEE. The CDR3 protein is CASSERLAENSYNEQFF. The DNA for the CDR3 is TGTGCCAGCAGCGAAAGACTAGCGGAAAACTCCTACAATGAGCAGTTCTTC. Drawing the rest from reference TRBV9 and TRBJ2-1, the complete variable domain is DSGVTQTPKHLITATGQRVTLRCSPRSGDLSVYWYQQSLDQGLQFLIQYYNGEERAKGNILERFSAQQFPDLHSELNLSSLELGDSALYFCASSERLAENSYNEQFFGPGTRLTVL.

The chain recombines TRBV5-1 with TRBJ1-2; 9 bases are shared with TRBD1. CDR3 length equals 15 residues. Germline assignment: CDR1 SGHRS and CDR2 YFSETQ. V dropped 3 bases and J dropped 2; count of bases not matched to a gene: 5. CDR3 sequence reads: CASSSLQGANYGYTF. CDR3 bases: TGCGCCAGCAGCTCACTACAGGGGGCGAACTATGGCTACACCTTC.

This clone showed up just a few times. The chain links TRBV30 to TRBJ1-5; 8 bases agree with TRBD1. J lost 7 bases, V lost 1 base, and 6 bases had no gene match. Germline V CDR1 and CDR2: GTSNPN, SVGIG (reference sequence). The CDR3 covers 14 residues. The CDR3 is CAWSEMTGAQPQHF. In DNA, the CDR3 is TGTGCCTGGAGTGAAATGACAGGGGCCCAGCCCCAGCATTTT. The full variable domain, in which reference TRBV30 and TRBJ1-5 provide the parts outside the CDR3, is SQTIHQWPATLVQPVGSPLSLECTVEGTSNPNLYWYRQAAGRGLQLLFYSVGIGQISSEVPQNLSASRPQDRQFILSSKKLLLSDSGFYLCAWSEMTGAQPQHFGDGTRLSIL.

This chain uses TRBV5-1 with TRBJ1-1; possible D gene TRBD1, 5 bases. Per the germline V gene, CDR1 is SGHRS and CDR2 is YFSETQ. This CDR3 is built from 14 residues. V was trimmed by 0 bases and J by 3 bases, leaving 9 bases between them. CDR3 region: CASSLEQGYTEAFF. As DNA, the CDR3 is TGCGCCAGCAGCTTGGAGCAGGGCTACACTGAAGCTTTCTTT.

The chain has TRBV6-1 and TRBJ1-2, with 7 bases identical to TRBD1. CDR3 length equals 13 residues. Germline V gene data show CDR1 as MNHNS and CDR2 as SASEGT. V was clipped by 6 bases and J by 4 bases; unmatched bases: 5. The CDR3 DNA reads as TGTGCCAGCAGCGAGACAGGGTTCTATGGCTACACCTTC. It encodes CASSETGFYGYTF.

On this clone: This sample includes further DNA sequences coding for the same CDR3. The chain employs TRBV10-3 and TRBJ2-1; maybe TRBD2 (6 bases). The ends were cut back, 5 bases at V and 8 bases at J, with 19 bases in the middle. This CDR3 is 15 amino acids long. CDR1 is ENHRY, CDR2 SYGVKD, per germline. The CDR3 DNA sequence: TGTGCCATCAGTCTTAGCGGTGGGGGAAATGATGAGCAGTTCTTC. Protein sequence: CAISLSGGGNDEQFF.